The 7 T cell receptor beta chains below all came from one sample that was sequenced in a study of T cell responses to AZD1222 COVID-19 vaccine. Generated by immunoSEQ multiplex PCR, the TCRdb table keeps only in-frame clones and is missing some. The data show 250,000 to 300,000 clones, 85% to 95% seen once. The material was peripheral blood, obtained 28 days after the second AZD1222 dose. The receptors derive from an adult who received the AZD1222 COVID-19 vaccine.

The V gene is TRBV5-1, the J gene TRBJ2-1; 11 bases are a match to TRBD1. Trimming took 4 bases from V and 10 from J; bases not matched to a gene: 7. Germline CDR1 and CDR2: SGHRS and YFSETQ. The CDR3 has 14 residues. The CDR3 DNA sequence: TGCGCCAGCAGCCCGGACAGGGGGCCTCGGGAGCAGTTCTTC. This translates into CASSPDRGPREQFF. Combining the CDR3 with reference TRBV5-1 and TRBJ2-1 gives the whole variable domain KAGVTQTPRYLIKTRGQQVTLSCSPISGHRSVSWYQQTPGQGLQFLFEYFSETQRNKGNFPGRFSGRQFSNSRSEMNVSTLELGDSALYLCASSPDRGPREQFFGPGTRLTVL.

The V call is TRBV10-2, the J call TRBJ2-5, with 13 bases identical to TRBD2. The germline V gene encodes CDR1 WSHSY and CDR2 SAAADI. With 3 bases clipped from V and 6 bases from J, the junction kept 4 bases outside the gene matches. The CDR3 has 15 residues. CDR3 coding DNA: TGCGCCAGCAGTGAATCACTAGCGGGGGGGAAGACCCAGTACTTC. Its translation is CASSESLAGGKTQYF.

The chain couples TRBV11-2 to TRBJ1-2, with TRBD1 as a possible D gene (5 bases). The germline V gene encodes CDR1 SGHAT and CDR2 FQNNGV. Trimming took off 5 bases at V and 7 bases at J, with 14 bases between the two ends. The CDR3 is 13 residues long. CDR3: CASSRPGQGGYTF. The CDR3 DNA follows: TGTGCCAGCAGCCGCCCGGGGCAGGGTGGCTACACCTTC.

The chain combines TRBV30 with TRBJ1-3; no definite D call. The CDR3 is made up of 14 amino acids. CDR1 GTSNPN and CDR2 SVGIG come from the germline V gene (reference sequence). Trimming cost V 1 base and J 3 bases, with 10 bases left between them. The CDR3, as DNA: TGTGCCTGGAGTGGATCAGGTCTTGGAAACACCATATATTTT. Translated, it gives CAWSGSGLGNTIYF.

The V gene is TRBV11-1, the J gene TRBJ1-2; D unresolved. The CDR3 has 13 residues. The V gene lost 5 bases and the J gene lost 0 bases, with 7 bases spanning the gap. The germline V gene has CDR1 SGHAT and CDR2 FQDESV (reference sequence). The CDR3 protein is CASSIETNYGYTF. In DNA, the CDR3 is TGTGCCAGCAGCATTGAGACTAACTATGGCTACACCTTC. The full variable domain, in which reference TRBV11-1 and TRBJ1-2 provide the parts outside the CDR3, is EAEVAQSPRYKITEKSQAVAFWCDPISGHATLYWYRQILGQGPELLVQFQDESVVDDSQLPKDRFSAERLKGVDSTLKIQPAELGDSAMYLCASSIETNYGYTFGSGTRLTVV.

The rearrangement uses TRBV28 and TRBJ2-6; no definite D call. CDR3 size: 15 residues. CDR1 and CDR2 from the germline V gene are MDHEN and SYDVKM. The V gene lost 1 base and the J gene lost 4 bases, with 8 bases spanning the gap. CDR3 sequence reads: CASSLLGTGANVLTF. DNA of the CDR3: TGTGCCAGCAGTTTATTAGGTACCGGGGCCAACGTCCTGACTTTC.

As concerns this clone: Other DNA sequences within the sample encode an identical CDR3. This chain links TRBV5-1 with TRBJ1-5; no reliable D call. CDR1 is SGHRS, CDR2 YFSETQ, per germline. V lost 0 bases and J lost 7, with 8 bases in between. The CDR3 sequence is 13 residues long. CDR3 in amino acids: CASSLGSDQPQHF. The CDR3 DNA follows: TGCGCCAGCAGCTTGGGTTCAGACCAGCCCCAGCATTTT.